Following are 17 T cell receptor beta chains from one sample sequenced in a study of regulatory T cells in long-lasting Graves disease. Time point reported: newly diagnosed GD, antithyroid drugs for less than 3 months. From RNA extracted from PBMCs, the TCR library was made. The TCR beta library used iRepertoire HTBI primers with Arm-PCR amplification of CDR3. TCRdb reanalysed the multiplex PCR reads using MiXCR and keeps one entry per CDR3 protein. The sample yields hundreds of thousands of distinct CDR3 sequences, around 11% seen once. This sample was also put to use in a study of T cells in Graves' hyperthyroidism and ophthalmopathy.

The starting material was peripheral blood mononuclear cells (PBMCs), obtained at new diagnosis, from a patient treated with antithyroid drugs. These TCRs come from a young woman with Graves disease.

The gene calls are TRBV14 and TRBJ2-5; D remains ambiguous. From germline, CDR1 is SGHDN and CDR2 FVKESK. V gave up 4 bases and J gave up 5 bases, with 11 bases separating them. The CDR3 has 13 residues. The CDR3, as DNA: TGTGCCAGCAGCCCTCAGATCCGGGAGACCCAGTACTTC. This gives the protein CASSPQIRETQYF.

This clonotype appeared many times. The genes are TRBV11-1 and TRBJ2-1; 7 positions match TRBD2. The CDR3 runs 16 residues. V was pared by 2 bases and J by 3 bases, with 7 bases of the junction left unmatched. Germline CDR1 SGHAT, CDR2 FQDESV (reference sequence). The CDR3 coding sequence is TGTGCCAGCAGCTTATCACGGGCTAGCGGCTACAATGAGCAGTTCTTC. This sequence encodes CASSLSRASGYNEQFF.

This clonotype has only a few counts. The chain combines TRBV7-9 with TRBJ1-4; 9 bases map to TRBD1. The CDR3 is 15 residues long. Germline assignment: CDR1 SEHNR and CDR2 FQNEAQ (reference sequence). The V and J ends lost 4 bases and 7 bases, in that order; junction bases with no gene match: 7. The CDR3 reads CASSSTGGVSEKLFF. The CDR3 nucleotides are TGTGCCAGCAGCTCCACAGGGGGCGTAAGTGAAAAACTGTTTTTT.

This clonotype appeared many times. The rearrangement joins TRBV12-3 or TRBV12-4 to TRBJ2-5, with 7 positions matching TRBD1. V lost 7 bases and J lost 3; bases outside the gene matches: 5. The CDR3 spans 13 residues. The CDR3 nucleotides are TGTGCCAGCATAAGGACAGGCAAAGAGACCCAGTACTTC. It codes for CASIRTGKETQYF.

The sample holds a few counts of this clonotype. The junction shows a germline mismatch at one end, possibly a read error. This chain connects TRBV20-1 to TRBJ1-2; D unresolved. CDR3 length: 12 amino acids. The germline V gene encodes CDR1 DFQATT and CDR2 SNEGSKA (reference sequence). The CDR3 sequence is CNARGGNYGYTF. DNA for the CDR3: TGCAATGCTAGAGGTGGGAACTATGGCTACACCTTC.

This chain connects TRBV19 to TRBJ2-3, with D perhaps given as TRBD1 or TRBD2 (6 bases each). Germline V gene sequence: CDR1 LNHDA, CDR2 SQIVND (reference sequence). V lost 5 bases and J lost 6, with 18 bases in between. This CDR3 has 15 amino acids. The CDR3: CASSLPGGGGDTQYF. For the CDR3, the DNA is TGTGCCAGTAGTCTCCCCGGGGGCGGCGGGGATACGCAGTATTTT.

This clonotype was seen ten or more times. CDR3 in amino acids: CASSLVTQAPATDTQYF. For the CDR3, the DNA is TGTGCCAGCAGCTTAGTAACACAAGCCCCAGCGACGGATACGCAGTATTTT. The chain employs TRBV7-2 and TRBJ2-3; D uncertain. Germline lookup yields CDR1 SGHTA and CDR2 FQGNSA. The CDR3 length is 17 residues. Trimming took off 1 base at V and 6 bases at J, with 20 bases between the two ends.

The sample holds many counts of this clonotype. The chain links TRBV12-3 or TRBV12-4 to TRBJ1-4; D call uncertain. V was cut by 5 bases and J by 7 bases, with 11 bases left in between. The CDR3 covers 13 residues. The CDR3 bases are TGTGCCAGCAGTCATGAAGACCGTGAAAAACTGTTTTTT. Protein product: CASSHEDREKLFF.

This clonotype occurred a few times. The V call is TRBV28, the J call TRBJ1-1; TRBD1 is a possible D gene (5 bases). The V gene's germline CDR1 is MDHEN and CDR2 SYDVKM. V lost 0 bases, J lost 5 bases, and 19 bases lay in between. The CDR3 is made up of 17 amino acids. CDR3 DNA: TGTGCCAGCAGTTTATGGGGGCGACGGGGCTTGAGGACTGAAGCTTTCTTT. Its translation: CASSLWGRRGLRTEAFF.

At least ten counts were recorded for this clonotype. V usage is TRBV19 and J usage is TRBJ1-4, with D uncertain. The V end lost 4 bases, the J end lost 5 bases, and 11 bases lay between the germline ends. This CDR3 spans 14 amino acids. The germline gives CDR1 LNHDA, CDR2 SQIVND (reference sequence). CDR3 amino acids: CASSTHIDNEKLFF. CDR3 DNA sequence: TGTGCCAGTAGTACCCACATAGACAATGAAAAACTGTTTTTT.

This clonotype was observed many times. The chain couples TRBV12-3 or TRBV12-4 to TRBJ2-1; 8 bases fit TRBD2. V lost 6 bases, J lost 8 bases, and 12 bases stayed unmatched. This CDR3 spans 15 amino acids. The CDR3, as DNA: TGTGCCAGCAGCAGAACTAGCGGCAAAGGCGATGAGCAGTTCTTC. Translation: CASSRTSGKGDEQFF.

The chain carries TRBV19 and TRBJ1-3; D is unclear. The CDR3 covers 15 residues. From germline, CDR1 is LNHDA and CDR2 SQIVND (reference sequence). V was clipped by 6 bases and J by 0 bases, with 12 bases between them. Here the CDR3 DNA reads TGTGCCAGTAGGGGGAGAGGGAGCTCTGGAAACACCATATATTTT. Its protein product is CASRGRGSSGNTIYF.

This clonotype came up many times. This sequence joins TRBV6-2 or TRBV6-3 and TRBJ1-4, with D hard to call. The V end lost 3 bases, the J end lost 6 bases, and 2 bases lay between the germline ends. CDR3 length: 11 residues. The V gene's germline CDR1 is MNHEY and CDR2 SVGEGT. The CDR3 loop is CASSYDEKLFF. As DNA, the CDR3 is TGTGCCAGCAGTTATGATGAAAAACTGTTTTTT.

The chain employs TRBV20-1 and TRBJ1-1, with no clear D. The CDR3 loop spans 11 amino acids. Germline CDR1 and CDR2: DFQATT and SNEGSKA (reference sequence). The germline V and J ends were trimmed by 4 bases and 8 bases, with 11 bases remaining between them. The CDR3 protein is CSATGRKEAFF. In DNA form, the CDR3 reads TGCAGTGCTACAGGACGCAAGGAAGCTTTCTTT.

The chain has TRBV4-1 and TRBJ1-2; tentatively, D is TRBD1 (6 bases). CDR1 and CDR2 from the germline V gene are MGHRA and YSYEKL. Trimming took off 4 bases at V and 3 bases at J, with 18 bases between the two ends. This CDR3 spans 16 amino acids. Here the CDR3 DNA reads TGCGCCAGCAGCCCCCCCCAGGGGATTATGTACTATGGCTACACCTTC. It yields the protein CASSPPQGIMYYGYTF.

The rearrangement joins TRBV12-3 or TRBV12-4 to TRBJ2-1; 14 nucleotides line up with TRBD2. The CDR3 consists of 14 residues. Trimming removed 5 bases from V and 12 bases from J; junction bases left unmatched: 6. The CDR3 nucleotides read TGTGCCAGCAGTCCCCGACTAGCGGGAGGGGGGCAGTTCTTC. Amino acids: CASSPRLAGGGQFF.

The table lists this clonotype with many counts. Germline is not matched at one junction end, which may reflect a read error. The genes are TRBV5-1 and TRBJ2-7, with D uncertain. The CDR3 length is 11 residues. Germline V gene sequence: CDR1 SGHRS, CDR2 YFSETQ. This CDR3 is CASSLKHEQYF. CDR3 DNA: TGTGCCAGCAGCTTAAAACACGAGCAGTACTTC.